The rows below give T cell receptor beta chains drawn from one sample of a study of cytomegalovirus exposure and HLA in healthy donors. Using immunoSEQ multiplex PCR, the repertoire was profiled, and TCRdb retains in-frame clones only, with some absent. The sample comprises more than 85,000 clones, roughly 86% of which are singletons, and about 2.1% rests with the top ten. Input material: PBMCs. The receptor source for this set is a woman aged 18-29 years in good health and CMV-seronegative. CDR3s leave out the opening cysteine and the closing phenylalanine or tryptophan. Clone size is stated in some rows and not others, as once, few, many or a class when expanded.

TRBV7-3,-,ASSLYRGGTSGELF
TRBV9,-,ASSRPGTGGNGYT
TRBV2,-,ASSDAGENTEAF
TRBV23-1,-,ARRQGSGELF
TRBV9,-,ASSGSATGGNEAF
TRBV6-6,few,ASSRSGDYEQY
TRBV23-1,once,ASSQPHAGGLGYT
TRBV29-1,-,SVEGQTYT
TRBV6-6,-,ASSFRGQETQY
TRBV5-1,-,ASSFGLAGGSPSTDTQY
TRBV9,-,ASSVTGGPEGETQY
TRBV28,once,ASTQGGGVANEQF
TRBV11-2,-,ASSLKPGQGAPQQY
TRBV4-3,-,ASSQDLPGRDEKLF
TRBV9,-,ASSEGRDSYNEQF
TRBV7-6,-,ASSPTRSNEQF
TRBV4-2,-,ATGEGAGANVLT
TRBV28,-,ASINWGQHNQPQH
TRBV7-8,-,ASSLGEGGPNYGYT
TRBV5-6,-,ASSLAQGSAF
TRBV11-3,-,ASSPGALVPDTQY
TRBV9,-,ASSVGGYGYT
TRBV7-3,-,ASSSGQGNEQF
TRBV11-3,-,ASKPYGGYNEQF
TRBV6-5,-,ASSPRVTDTQY
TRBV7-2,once,ASSLSGQQPYEQY
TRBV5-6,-,ASSLGPGGNYEQY
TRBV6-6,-,ASRELAEGYNEQF
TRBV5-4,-,ASSIAGTSGNEQF
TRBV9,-,ASSGRGNTGELF
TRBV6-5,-,ASSFKGTPGNTIY
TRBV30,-,AWRKAGSNTEAF
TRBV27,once,ASTGGGPDTQY
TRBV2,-,ASSDWEDEQF
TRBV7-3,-,ASSPGELGGELF
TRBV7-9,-,ASSSKTSRYEQY
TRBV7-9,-,ASSSRQEGNEQY
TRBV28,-,ASSLWGAGGSGGTDTQY
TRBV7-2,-,ASSLGVNTGELF
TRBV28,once,ASGSRGYEQY